Listed below are T cell receptor beta chains from one sample, sequenced in a study of T cells in Graves' hyperthyroidism and ophthalmopathy. TCRdb processed the multiplex PCR reads anew with MiXCR; each CDR3 protein has one entry. The profile shows a few hundred thousand distinct CDR3 sequences, 12% to 15% of them singletons. Sequencing input: blood. All receptors derive from a woman aged 55-75 years with Graves' ophthalmopathy. The CDR3 runs from the conserved cysteine through the conserved F or W. A D gene is named only where the DNA matches it firmly. Not all rows give a size; the values are once, few, many and, for expanded clones, a class.

j_call | clone_size | d_call | v_call | cdr3_nt | cdr3_aa
TRBJ2-5 | NA | TRBD2 | TRBV3-1 | TGTGCCAGCAGCCTCGGACTAGCGGGAGGGCACGAGACCCAGTACTTC | CASSLGLAGGHETQYF
TRBJ2-3 | few | NA | TRBV20-1 | TGCAGTGCTAGAGATCTGAGGGTGCAGTATTTT | CSARDLRVQYF
TRBJ2-3 | many | NA | TRBV28 | TGTGCCAGCACCCTGGGGGGGGGCGGCACAGATACGCAGTATTTT | CASTLGGGGTDTQYF
TRBJ2-7 | many | TRBD1 | TRBV2 | TGTGCCAGCAGTGAATACCCAGGGGGAAGCTACGAGCAGTACTTC | CASSEYPGGSYEQYF
TRBJ1-5 | NA | NA | TRBV11-2 | TGTGCCAGCAGCTTAGGTGTAGGGCAGGCCCTCAATCAGCCCCAGCATTTT | CASSLGVGQALNQPQHF
TRBJ2-3 | NA | TRBD2 | TRBV7-9 | TGTGCCAGCAGCTTAGAAGCGGGAGTAGCAGATACGCAGTATTTT | CASSLEAGVADTQYF
TRBJ1-1 | many | NA | TRBV20-1 | TGCAGTGCCCAGACACTTTCAGAAGCTTTCTTT | CSAQTLSEAFF
TRBJ2-3 | NA | TRBD2 | TRBV30 | TGTGCCTGGATGAAGCGGGAGTGGGCCACAGATACGCAGTATTTT | CAWMKREWATDTQYF
TRBJ2-3 | NA | NA | TRBV24-1 | TGTGACACCAGTGATTTCAAGGGGTCAGATACGCAGTATTTT | CDTSDFKGSDTQYF
TRBJ2-1 | NA | NA | TRBV24-1 | TGTGCCACCAGTGACCGAAGGGGAGGGGGCAATGAGCAGTTCTTC | CATSDRRGGGNEQFF
TRBJ2-7 | many | TRBD2 | TRBV20-1 | TGCAGTGCTAGAACCCCCCGACTAGCGGGAGGGAGCTACGAGCAGTACTTC | CSARTPRLAGGSYEQYF
TRBJ1-4 | NA | TRBD1 | TRBV18 | TGTGCCAGCTCTCCACAGGGGTTCGATGAAAAACTGTTTTTT | CASSPQGFDEKLFF
TRBJ2-1 | NA | TRBD2 | TRBV6-5 | TGTGCCACTCGGACTAGCGGGAGGGAAGAGTTCTTC | CATRTSGREEFF
TRBJ1-1 | many | TRBD1 | TRBV20-1 | TGCAGTGCTAGTCGGGACAGTCACACTGAAGCTTTCTTT | CSASRDSHTEAFF